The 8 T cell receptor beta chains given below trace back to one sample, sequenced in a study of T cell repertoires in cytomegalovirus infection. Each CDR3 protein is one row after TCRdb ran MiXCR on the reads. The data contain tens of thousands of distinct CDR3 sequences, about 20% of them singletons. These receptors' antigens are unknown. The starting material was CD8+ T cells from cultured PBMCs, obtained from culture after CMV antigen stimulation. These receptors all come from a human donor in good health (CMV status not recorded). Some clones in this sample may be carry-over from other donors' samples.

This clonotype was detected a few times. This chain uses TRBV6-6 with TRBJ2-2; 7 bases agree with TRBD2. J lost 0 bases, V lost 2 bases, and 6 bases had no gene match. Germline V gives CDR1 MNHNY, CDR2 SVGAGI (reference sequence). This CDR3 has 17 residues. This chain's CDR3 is CASSYAGDHSNTGELFF. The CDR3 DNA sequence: TGTGCCAGCAGTTACGCGGGGGACCACTCGAACACCGGGGAGCTGTTTTTT.

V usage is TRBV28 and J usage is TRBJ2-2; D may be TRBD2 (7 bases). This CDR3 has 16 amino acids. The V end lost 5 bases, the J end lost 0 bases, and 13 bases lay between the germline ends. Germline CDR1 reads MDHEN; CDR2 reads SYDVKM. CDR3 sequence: CASSPLGGANTGELFF. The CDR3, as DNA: TGTGCCAGCAGTCCCTTAGGGGGGGCGAACACCGGGGAGCTGTTTTTT.

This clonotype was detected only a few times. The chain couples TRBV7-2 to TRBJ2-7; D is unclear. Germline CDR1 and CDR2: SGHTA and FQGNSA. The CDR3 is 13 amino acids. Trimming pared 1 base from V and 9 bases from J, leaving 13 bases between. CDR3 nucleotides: TGTGCCAGCAGCTTAGGGGGAATCTATGGGCAGTACTTC. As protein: CASSLGGIYGQYF.

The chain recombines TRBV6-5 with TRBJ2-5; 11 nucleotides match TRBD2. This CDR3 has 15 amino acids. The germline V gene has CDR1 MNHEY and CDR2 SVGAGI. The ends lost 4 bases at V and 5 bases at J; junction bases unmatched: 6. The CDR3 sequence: CASSFLAGGGETQYF. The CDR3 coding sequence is TGTGCCAGCAGTTTCCTAGCGGGGGGCGGGGAGACCCAGTACTTC.

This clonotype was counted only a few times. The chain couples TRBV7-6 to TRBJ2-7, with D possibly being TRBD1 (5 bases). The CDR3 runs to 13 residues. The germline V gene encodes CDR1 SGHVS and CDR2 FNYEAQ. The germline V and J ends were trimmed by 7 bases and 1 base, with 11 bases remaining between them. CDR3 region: CASTDHRSYEQYF. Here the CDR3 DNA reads TGTGCCAGCACCGACCACAGGTCCTACGAGCAGTACTTC.

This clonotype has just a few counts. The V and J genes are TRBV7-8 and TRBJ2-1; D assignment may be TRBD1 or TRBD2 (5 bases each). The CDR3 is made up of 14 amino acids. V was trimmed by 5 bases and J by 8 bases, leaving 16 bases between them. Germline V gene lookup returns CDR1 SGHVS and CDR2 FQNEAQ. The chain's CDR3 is CASSRPDRGHEQFF. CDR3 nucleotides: TGTGCCAGCAGCCGCCCGGATCGGGGACATGAGCAGTTCTTC.

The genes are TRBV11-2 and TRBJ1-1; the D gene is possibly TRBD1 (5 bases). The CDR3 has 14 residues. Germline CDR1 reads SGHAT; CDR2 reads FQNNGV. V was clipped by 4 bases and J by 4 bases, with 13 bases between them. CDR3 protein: CASSSVRGGTEAFF. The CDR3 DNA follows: TGTGCCAGCAGCTCCGTCCGGGGGGGCACTGAAGCTTTCTTT.

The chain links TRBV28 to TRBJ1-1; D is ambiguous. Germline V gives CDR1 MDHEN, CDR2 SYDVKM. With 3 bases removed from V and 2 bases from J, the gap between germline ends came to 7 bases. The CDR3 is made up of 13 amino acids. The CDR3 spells CASSFRLNTEAFF. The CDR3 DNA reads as TGTGCCAGCAGTTTTCGGTTAAACACTGAAGCTTTCTTT.